A single T cell receptor beta chain is shown here with its context. Antigen: not known. The data were taken from a study of cytomegalovirus exposure and HLA in healthy donors. Overall study: The early release's HLA-typed donors yielded 65 million to 85 million unique TCRs. Study results and caveats: Most TCR sequences showed up rarely, but some public TCRs showed up in many donors. V- and J-gene trimming of TCR beta was linked (in a later analysis) to a missense DCLRE1C variant.

This CDR3 has 14 residues. V lost 4 bases and J lost 6, with 15 bases in between. The germline gives CDR1 LGHNT, CDR2 FRNRAP. Primers: 60 Vbeta forward and 13 Jbeta reverse. Sequencing was performed with immunoSEQ multiplex PCR; in TCRdb, only in-frame clones are kept and a portion is missing. The sample lists about 200,000 clones; approximately 11% were seen once. The receptor was isolated from a man aged 50-59 years in good health and CMV-seropositive. Input material: PBMCs. The rearrangement uses TRBV12-5 and TRBJ1-1; D is undetermined. This CDR3 is CASGYTVGSAEAFF. CDR3 nucleotide sequence: TGTGCTAGTGGTTATACTGTGGGGAGTGCTGAAGCTTTCTTT.